The entry that follows covers one T cell receptor beta chain sequence. Its antigen is still unknown. The data belong to a study of regulatory T cells in long-lasting Graves disease. Overall study results and limits: Persistent Graves' patients possessed reduced TCR diversity relative to recently diagnosed ones. Study of thyroid tissue was not done, with only peripheral blood studied.

Arm-PCR of CDR3 regions and iRepertoire HTBI primers were the basis on which TCR beta libraries were built. In the authors' workflow: Across all samples, approximately 68 TRBV segments and 14 TRBJ segments were identified. Using its own MiXCR run on the multiplex PCR reads, TCRdb lists one record per CDR3 protein. TCRdb, not the original authors, processed these V and J calls. The table records roughly 500,000 distinct CDR3 sequences, less than 25% of them present only once. The CDR3 loop spans 15 amino acids. Germline CDR1 and CDR2: SGHRS and YFSETQ. The V and J ends lost 4 bases and 3 bases, in that order; junction bases with no gene match: 10. Time point: persistent/refractory GD, antithyroid drugs over 5 years with positive TRAb. Extracted RNA from PBMCs served as the source of the TCR library.

The TCR comes from a female donor with Graves disease. The chain carries TRBV5-1 and TRBJ2-7; the match to TRBD2 covers 7 bases. The sequences come from peripheral blood mononuclear cells (PBMCs), collected when the disease was refractory, from a patient treated with antithyroid drugs. This chain's CDR3 is CASSTGTTRNYEQYF. The CDR3 coding sequence is TGCGCCAGCAGCACCGGGACTACTCGAAACTACGAGCAGTACTTC.